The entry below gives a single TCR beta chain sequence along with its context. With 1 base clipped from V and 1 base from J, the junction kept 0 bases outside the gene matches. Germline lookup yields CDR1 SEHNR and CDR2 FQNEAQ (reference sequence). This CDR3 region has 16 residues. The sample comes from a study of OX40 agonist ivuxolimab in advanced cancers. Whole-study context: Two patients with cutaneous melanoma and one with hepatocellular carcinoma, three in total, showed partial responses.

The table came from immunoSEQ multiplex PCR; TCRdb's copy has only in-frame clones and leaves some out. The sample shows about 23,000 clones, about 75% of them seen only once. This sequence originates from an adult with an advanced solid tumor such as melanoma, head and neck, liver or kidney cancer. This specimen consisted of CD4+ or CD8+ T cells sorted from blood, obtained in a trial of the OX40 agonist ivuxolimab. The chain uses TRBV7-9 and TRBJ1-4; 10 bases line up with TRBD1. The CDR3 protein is CASSLGDRGTNEKLFF. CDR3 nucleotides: TGTGCCAGCAGCTTAGGGGACAGGGGAACTAATGAAAAACTGTTTTTT.